This is a list of T cell receptor beta chains from one sample in a study of T-cell reconstitution after alpha-beta-depleted transplantation in children. Each CDR3 protein is one row after TCRdb ran MiXCR on the PCR reads. The sample shows hundreds of thousands of distinct CDR3 sequences, under 20% of them seen only once. The sample here was PBMCs, mostly from graft donor cells, taken 360 days after TCRalphabeta/CD19-depleted stem cell transplant. Source of these receptors: a male patient between 2 and 10 years old who had a stem cell transplant for acute lymphoblastic leukemia, so the T cells may come from the graft donor. Each CDR3 is given with its conserved first and last residue. A D gene is named only where the DNA matches it firmly. The listing skips clone size in some rows; elsewhere it reads once, few, many or a size class.

CDR3,DNA,J,D,V,size
CSASPRQGIMYEQYF,TGCAGTGCTAGTCCCCGCCAGGGAATCATGTACGAGCAGTACTTC,TRBJ2-7,.,TRBV20-1,many
CASSNVIRNTGELFF,TGTGCCAGCAGCAACGTTATAAGAAACACCGGGGAGCTGTTTTTT,TRBJ2-2,.,TRBV7-8,few
CSARDRTGAASGNTIYF,TGCAGTGCTAGAGATCGCACAGGGGCCGCCTCTGGAAACACCATATATTTT,TRBJ1-3,TRBD1,TRBV20-1,.
CASRWRDTGELFF,TGTGCCAGCAGGTGGAGGGACACCGGGGAGCTGTTTTTT,TRBJ2-2,.,TRBV12-3/TRBV12-4,.
CASSPNGGGSQETQYF,TGCGCCAGCAGCCCTAACGGGGGGGGCTCTCAAGAGACCCAGTACTTC,TRBJ2-5,TRBD2,TRBV5-1,.
CASREANEETQYF,TGTGCCAGCAGGGAGGCTAACGAAGAGACCCAGTACTTC,TRBJ2-5,.,TRBV27,.
CSAKTSYEQYF,TGCAGTGCTAAGACGTCCTACGAGCAGTACTTC,TRBJ2-7,.,TRBV20-1,.
CSIRTLGGGGYNEQFF,TGCAGTATTAGAACCCTGGGGGGGGGAGGCTACAATGAGCAGTTCTTC,TRBJ2-1,TRBD2,TRBV20-1,few
CASSSPPTSGGEDTQYF,TGTGCCAGCAGCTCTCCCCCCACTAGCGGGGGGGAGGATACGCAGTATTTT,TRBJ2-3,TRBD2,TRBV7-2,few
CASSPLRNEQFF,TGTGCCAGCAGCCCCCTAAGGAATGAGCAGTTCTTC,TRBJ2-1,.,TRBV12-3/TRBV12-4,.
CASFPGQGVGEQYF,TGTGCCAGCTTCCCGGGACAGGGAGTCGGCGAGCAGTACTTC,TRBJ2-7,TRBD1,TRBV18,many
CAIGGGTDTQYF,TGTGCCATCGGCGGGGGCACAGATACGCAGTATTTT,TRBJ2-3,.,TRBV10-3,few
CATSDRPGGSAFF,TGTGCCACCAGTGATCGGCCAGGGGGCAGCGCTTTCTTT,TRBJ1-1,TRBD1,TRBV24-1,.
CSAPPVTGRGTGELFF,TGCAGTGCCCCGCCCGTGACAGGCCGTGGCACCGGGGAGCTGTTTTTT,TRBJ2-2,.,TRBV20-1,.
CASSFSPYSNQPQHF,TGTGCCAGCAGCTTCAGCCCCTATAGCAATCAGCCCCAGCATTTT,TRBJ1-5,.,TRBV5-5,.
CASSQVPRGSGDYNEQFF,TGTGCCAGCAGCCAAGTCCCCCGGGGGAGCGGGGATTACAATGAGCAGTTCTTC,TRBJ2-1,TRBD2,TRBV3-1,few
CASSASGPYEQYF,TGTGCCAGCAGTGCCTCCGGGCCCTACGAGCAGTACTTC,TRBJ2-7,.,TRBV6-6,.
CASSWDSDNTEAFF,TGTGCCAGCAGTTGGGACAGCGATAACACTGAAGCTTTCTTT,TRBJ1-1,TRBD1,TRBV6-5,.
CASSSRPGGDIQYF,TGTGCCAGCAGCTCACGACCGGGAGGGGACATTCAGTACTTC,TRBJ2-4,TRBD2,TRBV11-2,few
CASSTGAGANVLTF,TGTGCCAGCAGCACAGGGGCTGGGGCCAACGTCCTGACTTTC,TRBJ2-6,TRBD1,TRBV6-2/TRBV6-3,.
CASSLAFDRFFSGANVLTF,TGCGCCAGCAGCTTGGCCTTTGACAGGTTCTTCTCTGGGGCCAACGTCCTGACTTTC,TRBJ2-6,.,TRBV5-1,few
CASSLANSANTGELFF,TGTGCCAGCAGCTTGGCCAACTCGGCGAACACCGGGGAGCTGTTTTTT,TRBJ2-2,.,TRBV5-5,.
CASSLGIAQDSYEQYF,TGTGCCAGCAGCTTAGGGATAGCGCAGGACTCCTACGAGCAGTACTTC,TRBJ2-7,.,TRBV7-8,.